The entry that follows covers one T cell receptor (beta chain) sequence. The specificity of this receptor is unknown. The input lacks base qualities; no much larger clone sits a single base away. The sample comes from a study of T cell responses to AZD1222 COVID-19 vaccine (dated by TCRdb to the early 2020s). General notes on the study: AZD1222 recipients with second doses at about 4 weeks or about 12 weeks were pooled, because spike-specific TCR depth and breadth did not differ between schedules. A total of approximately 230 trial participants underwent TCR sequencing, of whom approximately 210 received two doses of AZD1222 and about 25 received two doses of the MenACWY control vaccine. Enrollment into the trials was organized by age into subgroups of 18-55, 56-69 and 70-plus years, and those subgroups contained roughly 160, 29 and 62 TCR-sequenced participants, respectively.

The CDR3 regions of human TCRbeta chains were analyzed by immunosequencing. For the original study's pipeline: TCRs in the repertoires were compared against a reference library of SARS-CoV-2-specific TCRs that had been generated with the MIRA antigen-specificity platform. Breadth was defined as the fraction of unique TCRs that were SARS-CoV-2-associated, and depth was defined as the fraction of total T cells that were SARS-CoV-2-associated. Each spike-specific TCR was assigned to its reactive spike region and to a CD4 or CD8 class using the MIRA data. Log10-transformed breadth and depth values were compared by one-way ANOVA with Sidak's multiple comparisons tests. Entries here come from immuneACCESS through TCRdb and include only in-frame sequences with V and J called. Some clones fail to appear in such tables; in the studies checked, an unresolved V gene covers under half of the shortfall, and the cause of the remainder is unknown. Clonal size and the V and J genes are those of that table, whereas D and trimming came from the DNA. The sample has about 79,000 clones on record, about 84% of them singletons. The ten largest clonotypes hold around 20% of the sample.

Sample time point, as interpreted from the label and publication: baseline before first vaccination. Vaccinee samples were obtained from the UK trials COV001 and COV002, which included a single-blind randomized controlled phase 2/3 trial of AZD1222 (ChAdOx1 nCoV-19) in healthy adults. For TCRbeta chain sequencing, PBMC samples were collected from trial participants at day 0 and at day 28 after the second dose. CDR1 and CDR2 are read off the germline V gene (reference sequence) as LNHDA and SQIVND. From V the trimming removes 7 bases and from J it removes 1 base, while the gene matches leave 3 bases of the junction unaccounted for. Reading from cysteine to phenylalanine, the CDR3 counts 14 amino acids. Here the CDR3 DNA is all that survives: 42 bases in frame from base 1. What the research found in general, with its limitations: Participants were mostly white British and included more females than males, and it was suggested by the authors that clonal diversity may have been underestimated. After two AZD1222 doses, both the breadth and the depth of spike-specific TCRs were significantly higher than at day 0 and than in MenACWY recipients. Nearly half of unique spike-specific TCRs reportedly recognized epitopes outside regions mutated in the B.1.351 and B.1.1.7 variants. The whole spike protein was spanned by vaccine-associated CD4 TCRs, and dominant responses were seen in regions 160-218 and 743-854. Only a handful of AZD1222 recipients were SARS-CoV-2 seropositive at baseline, limiting conclusions about previously exposed vaccinees. The 56-69-year group was small, and its depth increase did not reach significance, likely because of low power. No day 14 peak-response samples were available, so repertoires were characterized only after the peak T cell response.

Sequencing was performed on peripheral blood, taken on day 0 of AZD1222 vaccination. This clonotype was sampled from an adult in good health. This chain joins TRBV19 to TRBJ2-1; 8 middle bases align to TRBD1. The CDR3 region reads CASKDRDSYNEQFF. The bases are TGTGCCAGTAAGGACAGGGATTCCTACAATGAGCAGTTCTTC.